This T cell receptor beta chain derives from a study of blood T cell repertoires in COVID-19. Germline-derived CDR1 and CDR2 are KGHSH and LQKENI. Between the trimmed V and J ends, which lost 6 bases and 6 bases, there was a span of 17 bases. This CDR3 has 14 amino acids. TCRdb's copy holds only in-frame clones and misses some; the assay was immunoSEQ multiplex PCR. Of around 300,000 clones in the sample, approximately 90% were seen once. This receptor was identified in a man aged 18 to 30 with active or convalescent COVID-19. The sample consisted of peripheral blood. J is TRBJ1-1 and V is TRBV18; D might be TRBD1 (6 bases). DNA for the CDR3: TGTGCCAGCTCGCAACAGGGTCGTAGGGCTGAAGCTTTCTTT. Translating gives CASSQQGRRAEAFF. Full variable domain (remainder filled in from reference TRBV18 and TRBJ1-1): NAGVMQNPRHLVRRRGQEARLRCSPMKGHSHVYWYRQLPEEGLKFMVYLQKENIIDESGMPKERFSAEFPKEGPSILRIQQVVRGDSAAYFCASSQQGRRAEAFFGQGTRLTVV.